This T cell receptor beta chain was found in a study of blood T cell repertoires in COVID-19. Study in general: Acute and convalescent COVID-19 specimens originated in the United States, Italy and Spain.

Clones were sequenced by immunoSEQ multiplex PCR, and TCRdb holds only the in-frame ones, with some missing. Of some 200,000 clones in the sample, about 83% were seen once. Someone with COVID-19 had been met by exposed participants within 2 weeks before study entry. The CDR3 spans 13 residues. Germline V lookup: CDR1 MNHEY, CDR2 SMNVEV (reference sequence). V was cut by 3 bases and J by 2 bases, with 8 bases left in between. This chain links TRBV27 with TRBJ2-7; tentatively, D is TRBD1 (5 bases). The clonotype comes from a woman between 45 and 60 years old who had been exposed to COVID-19. Input material: PBMCs or T cells enriched from blood (not recorded which). CDR3 region: CASSFAGTYEQYF. The DNA of the CDR3 is TGTGCCAGCAGTTTCGCAGGGACCTACGAGCAGTACTTC.